One and the same sample provided the 23 T cell receptor beta chains below, sequenced in a study of regulatory T cells in long-lasting Graves disease. Time point reported: newly diagnosed GD, antithyroid drugs for less than 3 months. PBMCs were the source of the RNA used for TCR sequencing. Arm-PCR of CDR3 regions and iRepertoire HTBI primers were the basis on which TCR beta libraries were built. TCRdb reprocessed the multiplex PCR reads with MiXCR, giving one entry per CDR3 protein. The sample includes a few hundred thousand distinct CDR3 sequences, around 11% seen only once; the top ten take about 20%. The data were also submitted as part of a second study, on T cells in Graves' hyperthyroidism and ophthalmopathy.

The material sequenced was peripheral blood mononuclear cells (PBMCs), taken at new diagnosis, from a patient treated with antithyroid drugs. These receptors came from a woman aged 18 to 35 with Graves disease.

The V call is TRBV19, the J call TRBJ2-1; D uncertain. The CDR3 has 14 amino acids. Trimming took off 3 bases at V and 8 bases at J, with 14 bases between the two ends. Germline lookup yields CDR1 LNHDA and CDR2 SQIVND (reference sequence). The DNA for the CDR3 is TGTGCCAGTAGTATCGGATTGGGTAACCATGAGCAGTTCTTC. It encodes CASSIGLGNHEQFF.

This clonotype was observed a single time. This chain uses TRBV4-1 with TRBJ2-5; D gene ambiguous. V lost 0 bases to trimming and J lost 0 bases, with 14 bases between them. CDR1 MGHRA and CDR2 YSYEKL come from the germline V gene. There are 17 residues in the CDR3. CDR3 protein: CASSQDARLLYQETQYF. CDR3 DNA: TGCGCCAGCAGCCAAGATGCACGGCTCCTGTACCAAGAGACCCAGTACTTC.

This clonotype was counted ten times or more. The genes are TRBV7-3 and TRBJ2-5; D perhaps matches TRBD1 (5 bases). Germline values: CDR1 SGHTA, CDR2 FQGTGA. The V gene lost 1 base and the J gene lost 5 bases, with 8 bases spanning the gap. This CDR3 is built from 13 residues. CDR3 region: CASSLIAGETQYF. The CDR3 DNA is TGTGCCAGCAGCTTAATAGCAGGGGAGACCCAGTACTTC.

The chain employs TRBV5-1 and TRBJ1-6; D gene ambiguous. CDR1 SGHRS and CDR2 YFSETQ come from the germline V gene. The CDR3 runs to 15 residues. Trimming pared 3 bases from V and 8 bases from J, leaving 15 bases between. The CDR3 here is CASSSGWGWDSPLHF. The CDR3 nucleotides read TGCGCCAGCAGCTCAGGATGGGGTTGGGATTCACCCCTCCACTTT.

This clonotype was counted ten times or more. The chain uses TRBV7-9 and TRBJ2-1; no reliable D call. Trimming took 8 bases from V and 8 from J, leaving 10 bases between them. Germline values: CDR1 SEHNR, CDR2 FQNEAQ (reference sequence). The CDR3 contains 11 residues. The DNA for the CDR3 is TGTGCCAGCGCAGAGGAGTATGAGCAGTTCTTC. Translation: CASAEEYEQFF.

This clonotype was recorded many times. The chain couples TRBV20-1 to TRBJ2-1; 8 bases fit TRBD2. Germline trimming cut 7 bases from V and 7 bases from J; bases unmatched to any gene: 12. The CDR3 spans 14 residues. CDR1 DFQATT and CDR2 SNEGSKA come from the germline V gene (reference sequence). The CDR3 DNA follows: TGCAGTGTTCGAGCAGCGGGAGATTGGAATGAGCAGTTCTTC. It translates to CSVRAAGDWNEQFF.

This clonotype has ten or more counts. The chain couples TRBV12-3 or TRBV12-4 to TRBJ2-5; 8 bases line up with TRBD2. The junction had 6 bases not matched to a gene; V was cut back by 3 bases and J by 3 bases. There are 15 residues in the CDR3. DNA of the CDR3: TGTGCCAGCAGTTTGAACCTAGCGGGCGAAGAGACCCAGTACTTC. Amino acid sequence: CASSLNLAGEETQYF.

This clonotype has a count of ten or more. This chain links TRBV28 with TRBJ2-7; 8 bases are a match to TRBD2. Losses at the gene ends were 6 bases for V and 2 bases for J; bases not matched to a gene: 6. This CDR3 is 14 amino acids long. Germline V gives CDR1 MDHEN, CDR2 SYDVKM. The CDR3 DNA is TGTGCCAGCAGCCCCGGGGGGGTGGCCTACGAGCAGTACTTC. Protein: CASSPGGVAYEQYF.

In this sample, this clonotype turned up many times. The chain has TRBV30 and TRBJ1-3; D uncertain. CDR3 size: 12 residues. CDR1 is GTSNPN and CDR2 is SVGIG in the germline V gene (reference sequence). Trimming stripped 5 bases from V and 4 bases from J, with 9 bases between. As DNA, the CDR3 is TGTGCCTGGGACCAACAGGGAAACACCATATATTTT. This codes for CAWDQQGNTIYF.

This clonotype was seen ten or more times. This chain connects TRBV9 to TRBJ1-2; 9 nucleotides align to TRBD1. With V trimmed by 4 bases and J by 2 bases, 9 bases remained unmatched. Germline V gene sequence: CDR1 SGDLS, CDR2 YYNGEE. There are 16 residues in the CDR3. The CDR3 region has the DNA TGTGCCAGCAGCTCCCGCGGACAGGGGACCAACTATGGCTACACCTTC. Translation: CASSSRGQGTNYGYTF. Variable domain in full (rest from reference TRBV9 and TRBJ1-2): DSGVTQTPKHLITATGQRVTLRCSPRSGDLSVYWYQQSLDQGLQFLIQYYNGEERAKGNILERFSAQQFPDLHSELNLSSLELGDSALYFCASSSRGQGTNYGYTFGSGTRLTVV.

This clonotype was seen at least ten times. This chain connects TRBV9 to TRBJ1-4; D remains unclear. There are 13 residues in the CDR3. V was clipped by 2 bases and J by 0 bases, with 2 bases between them. CDR1 is SGDLS and CDR2 is YYNGEE in the germline V gene. CDR3 bases: TGTGCCAGCAGCGTGGCAACTAATGAAAAACTGTTTTTT. Translating gives CASSVATNEKLFF.

The rearrangement links TRBV5-6 to TRBJ2-1; 7 bases agree with TRBD1. The ends lost 3 bases at V and 6 bases at J; junction bases unmatched: 9. Germline assignment: CDR1 SGHDT and CDR2 YYEEEE. There are 15 residues in the CDR3. For the CDR3, the DNA is TGTGCCAGCAGCTGGAACAGGGGTTGGTCCAATGAGCAGTTCTTC. Protein: CASSWNRGWSNEQFF.

This clonotype was observed a handful of times. The V and J genes are TRBV28 and TRBJ2-7; no firm D call. From germline, CDR1 is MDHEN and CDR2 SYDVKM. CDR3 length equals 15 residues. V was trimmed by 5 bases and J by 3 bases, leaving 17 bases between them. CDR3 sequence reads: CASSVNTPPNYEQYF. For the CDR3, the DNA is TGTGCCAGCAGTGTAAATACACCGCCCAACTACGAGCAGTACTTC.

This clonotype was seen ten or more times. V usage is TRBV29-1 and J usage is TRBJ1-1, with D possibly being TRBD1 (5 bases). This CDR3 has 12 amino acids. Germline V gene data show CDR1 as SQVTM and CDR2 as ANQGSEA. Between the trimmed V and J ends, which lost 7 bases and 4 bases, there was a span of 13 bases. The CDR3 DNA reads as TGCAGCGCCACACCGGGGGGCACTGAAGCTTTCTTT. Translated, it gives CSATPGGTEAFF.

This clonotype came up many times. The gene calls are TRBV7-3 and TRBJ2-1; D might be TRBD2 (7 bases). Germline lookup yields CDR1 SGHTA and CDR2 FQGTGA. This CDR3 is built from 14 residues. V lost 1 base to trimming and J lost 7 bases, with 11 bases between them. CDR3 amino acids: CASSLRGGLNEQFF. The CDR3 bases are TGTGCCAGCAGCTTAAGGGGGGGCCTTAATGAGCAGTTCTTC.

This clonotype was seen ten or more times. This sequence joins TRBV28 and TRBJ2-3; 7 nucleotides match TRBD1. The CDR3 loop spans 17 amino acids. CDR1 is MDHEN and CDR2 is SYDVKM in the germline V gene. Trimming cost V 8 bases and J 0 bases; bases outside gene matches: 14. CDR3 residues: CASGDSVVVASTDTQYF. CDR3 coding DNA: TGTGCCAGCGGGGACAGTGTAGTCGTCGCTAGCACAGATACGCAGTATTTT.

Many counts were recorded for this clonotype. The chain combines TRBV7-9 with TRBJ2-1; TRBD2 aligns across 10 bases. Germline lookup yields CDR1 SEHNR and CDR2 FQNEAQ (reference sequence). CDR3 size: 17 residues. With V trimmed by 4 bases and J by 0 bases, 6 bases remained unmatched. CDR3 DNA: TGTGCCAGCAGCTCCCCTCTAGCGGGGGCCTCCTACAATGAGCAGTTCTTC. This codes for CASSSPLAGASYNEQFF.

This clonotype was observed many times. The chain combines TRBV30 with TRBJ1-2; possibly TRBD1 for D (6 bases). The germline CDR1 and CDR2 sequences are GTSNPN and SVGIG (reference sequence). The CDR3 consists of 14 residues. Trimming removed 2 bases from V and 6 bases from J, with 16 bases in between. The CDR3 region is CAWSPLSGGDGYTF. CDR3 DNA sequence: TGTGCCTGGAGTCCCTTATCGGGGGGCGATGGCTACACCTTC.

This chain links TRBV29-1 with TRBJ2-6, with D unclear. Trimming took off 4 bases at V and 1 base at J, with 11 bases between the two ends. Germline CDR1 is SQVTM and CDR2 is ANQGSEA. The CDR3 has 15 amino acids. DNA of the CDR3: TGCAGCGTTGCCCCAGGCGGATCTGGGGCCAACGTCCTGACTTTC. It yields the protein CSVAPGGSGANVLTF.

The V gene is TRBV19, the J gene TRBJ2-3, with 10 bases identical to TRBD2. The CDR3 loop spans 17 amino acids. The V gene's germline CDR1 is LNHDA and CDR2 SQIVND (reference sequence). The V segment lost 2 bases and the J segment 2 bases; nucleotides outside the gene matches: 7. The CDR3 DNA follows: TGTGCCAGTAGTATAACCCAGACTAGCGGGTTCACAGATACGCAGTATTTT. Protein sequence: CASSITQTSGFTDTQYF.

Ten or more counts support this clonotype. V gene TRBV20-1 combines with J gene TRBJ2-1, with D uncertain. Per germline, CDR1 DFQATT and CDR2 SNEGSKA (reference sequence). This CDR3 is built from 13 residues. V lost 6 bases and J lost 8, with 17 bases in between. CDR3 DNA: TGCAGTGCCCCTCTGAGGCGTGTGGATGAGCAGTTCTTC. Translated: CSAPLRRVDEQFF.

This clonotype was seen many times. J is TRBJ2-2 and V is TRBV10-1, with TRBD1 matching over 10 bases. The V and J ends lost 6 bases and 2 bases, in that order; junction bases with no gene match: 9. In germline, CDR1 is WNHNN, CDR2 SYGVQD (reference sequence). The CDR3 length is 17 residues. This chain's CDR3 is CASSRDRGKDNTGELFF. CDR3 DNA: TGCGCCAGCAGCCGGGACAGGGGAAAGGATAACACCGGGGAGCTGTTTTTT.

A few counts support this clonotype. The chain has TRBV28 and TRBJ2-5; no firm D call. CDR3 length: 14 residues. V was cut by 1 base and J by 8 bases, with 14 bases left in between. CDR1 is MDHEN and CDR2 is SYDVKM in the germline V gene. The CDR3 spells CASSLFPSIRTQYF. Written as DNA, the CDR3 is TGTGCCAGCAGTTTATTTCCAAGTATCAGAACCCAGTACTTC.